This T cell receptor beta chain was observed in a study of blood T cell repertoires in COVID-19. Study details: From T cells, B-cell-depleted T cells, or PBMCs came the material, which was cDNA or gDNA.

V lost 2 bases and J 2 bases, leaving 17 bases between the germline ends. The CDR3 totals 17 residues. Germline V gene data show CDR1 as MNHEY and CDR2 as SMNVEV (reference sequence). The method was immunoSEQ multiplex PCR; TCRdb's version includes in-frame clones alone and lacks a portion of them. In the table there are some 130,000 clones, almost 85% of which are singletons. The source is a young woman who had recovered from COVID-19. The specimen sequenced was peripheral blood. The V and J genes are TRBV27 and TRBJ2-3; tentatively, D is TRBD2 (7 bases). The CDR3 region is CASSLNRRGGATDTQYF. As DNA, the CDR3 is TGTGCCAGCAGTTTAAATAGGAGGGGGGGGGCCACAGATACGCAGTATTTT.